The 6 T cell receptor beta chains presented below share a single source sample, sequenced in a study of Ad26.COV2.S vaccination and SARS-CoV-2 variants. The treatment denotes: around 19 received Ad26.COV2.S at low or high dose, single or two shots; roughly 5 received placebo; per-sample allocation not given. Vaccine and placebo recipients were sampled on day 63 after the first injection. Using immunoSEQ multiplex PCR, the repertoire was profiled, and TCRdb retains in-frame clones only, with some absent. Counted here are about 350,000 clones, 88% occurring once; the ten biggest clones make up approximately 5.9%. The sequences come from peripheral blood, collected in a trial of Ad26.COV2.S vaccine versus placebo. The receptors were sampled from a person aged 18 to 59 who received the Ad26.COV2.S COVID-19 vaccine or a placebo.

This chain links TRBV6-5 with TRBJ1-4; 7 nucleotides match TRBD1. The V gene end was trimmed by 6 bases and the J gene end by 16 bases; junction bases not matched to a gene: 14. CDR1 and CDR2 (germline): MNHEY, SVGAGI. This CDR3 is 13 amino acids long. CDR3 coding DNA: TGTGCCAGCAGGGGGGGAGGGGGCCTCCCTGAGTTTTTT. As protein: CASRGGGGLPEFF.

The rearrangement uses TRBV7-9 and TRBJ1-2, with TRBD1 as a possible D gene (5 bases). CDR1 is SEHNR, CDR2 FQNEAQ, per germline (reference sequence). The V end lost 8 bases, the J end lost 1 base, and 8 bases lay between the germline ends. This CDR3 contains 12 residues. CDR3 sequence: CASVRVNYGYTF. The CDR3 DNA sequence: TGTGCCAGCGTCAGGGTTAACTATGGCTACACCTTC. The full variable domain, its missing parts supplied by reference TRBV7-9 and TRBJ1-2, is DTGVSQNPRHKITKRGQNVTFRCDPISEHNRLYWYRQTLGQGPEFLTYFQNEAQLEKSRLLSDRFSAERPKGSFSTLEIQRTEQGDSAMYLCASVRVNYGYTFGSGTRLTVV.

The chain recombines TRBV6-4 with TRBJ1-1; D may be TRBD1 (5 bases). CDR1 and CDR2 (germline): MRHNA, SNTAGT. CDR3 length: 14 amino acids. V was clipped by 5 bases and J by 1 base, with 11 bases between them. CDR3 protein: CASSPGRENTEAFF. CDR3 in DNA: TGTGCCAGCAGTCCGGGGCGGGAGAACACTGAAGCTTTCTTT.

V usage is TRBV3-1 (or the pseudogene TRBV3-2) and J usage is TRBJ1-2; 9 nucleotides match TRBD1. J was trimmed by 8 bases and V by 4 bases; bases with no gene match: 5. Germline loops: CDR1 LGHDT, CDR2 YNNKEL (reference sequence). The CDR3 runs 13 residues. The CDR3 here is CASSPGQGGGYTF. In DNA form, the CDR3 reads TGTGCCAGCAGCCCGGGACAGGGAGGAGGCTACACCTTC.

This clone rates as large (0.1 to 1%). The chain is built from TRBV6-4 and TRBJ1-1; D unclear. Germline V gene sequence: CDR1 MRHNA, CDR2 SNTAGT. The length of the CDR3 is 13 residues. Trimming cost V 0 bases and J 4 bases, with 6 bases left between them. The CDR3 DNA follows: TGTGCCAGCAGTGACTCGTTAAGCACTGAAGCTTTCTTT. Translating it yields CASSDSLSTEAFF.

The V and J genes are TRBV6-5 and TRBJ2-7; D gene uncertain. The germline V and J ends were trimmed by 8 bases and 4 bases, with 6 bases remaining between them. This CDR3 is built from 10 residues. The germline CDR1 and CDR2 sequences are MNHEY and SVGAGI. This CDR3 is CASGKYEQYF. The CDR3 bases are TGTGCCAGCGGCAAGTACGAGCAGTACTTC.